The clone carrying this T cell receptor beta chain was seen a few times. Its antigen is currently unknown. This sample was taken from a study of T cells after yellow fever vaccination. Turning to the study itself: Fractions containing few cells were prepared with SMART-Seq v4 Ultra Low Input.

Study-wide results and limits: Most primary-vaccination clones reappeared after the booster (approximately 95% CD4, 88% CD8). CD4 and CD8 compartments shared a small share of clonotypes, likely from convergent recombination. A faster peak, day 5 versus 15, was reached by the weaker secondary response.

TCRdb recomputed calls from the 5' RACE reads with MiXCR, one row per CDR3 protein. The table has 200,000 to 300,000 distinct CDR3 sequences, 13% seen once. CDR3 length: 12 amino acids. Germline V gene lookup returns CDR1 SGHRS and CDR2 YFSETQ. V was cut by 4 bases and J by 6 bases, with 10 bases left in between. This sequence joins TRBV5-1 and TRBJ1-1; D unresolved. The sample was CD4+ T cells sorted from PBMCs, taken 45 days after the yellow fever booster vaccination. This sequence originates from a man aged 25-40 years who received the YFV17D yellow fever vaccine. The CDR3 coding sequence is TGCGCCAGCAGCATAGGACGGGCTGAAGCTTTCTTT. This codes for CASSIGRAEAFF.